These 18 T cell receptor beta chains were all obtained from the same sample, sequenced in a study of identical twins. A single record per CDR3 protein comes from TCRdb applying MiXCR to the 5' RACE reads. The sample records roughly 190,000 distinct CDR3 sequences, around 15% being singletons. This sample also appeared in a second study, on T cells expressing NK-cell markers.

Material: CD8+ T cells sorted from blood. These receptors originate from a woman in her late teens or twenties in good health.

J is TRBJ1-3 and V is TRBV12-3 or TRBV12-4; possibly TRBD1 for D (5 bases). The CDR3 has 12 amino acids. V was clipped by 7 bases and J by 8 bases, with 12 bases between them. The CDR3 spells CASNFQGYTIYF. The CDR3 nucleotides are TGTGCCAGCAACTTCCAGGGCTACACCATATATTTT.

The chain couples TRBV27 to TRBJ2-3, with D maybe TRBD2 (5 bases). V lost 2 bases and J lost 2, with 11 bases in between. The CDR3 contains 15 residues. CDR1 MNHEY and CDR2 SMNVEV come from the germline V gene (reference sequence). The CDR3 nucleotides read TGTGCCAGCAGTTTACTAAAAGCGGACACAGATACGCAGTATTTT. Translated, it gives CASSLLKADTDTQYF.

V gene TRBV29-1 combines with J gene TRBJ2-3; D might be TRBD2 (5 bases). Trimming cost V 7 bases and J 2 bases, with 13 bases left between them. Germline CDR1 reads SQVTM; CDR2 reads ANQGSEA. The CDR3 has 13 residues. DNA of the CDR3: TGCAGCGCCCCCCTAGCTAACACAGATACGCAGTATTTT. It encodes CSAPLANTDTQYF.

The chain uses TRBV11-2 and TRBJ1-1; 8 bases map to TRBD1. This CDR3 contains 18 residues. The junction had 15 bases not matched to a gene; V was cut back by 3 bases and J by 3 bases. Looked up from germline, CDR1 is SGHAT and CDR2 is FQNNGV. CDR3 nucleotide sequence: TGTGCCAGCAGCTTTAGTTTCAGGGGGCGGTCGAGCGACACTGAAGCTTTCTTT. It yields the protein CASSFSFRGRSSDTEAFF. The complete variable domain, with remaining parts taken from reference TRBV11-2 and TRBJ1-1, reads EAGVAQSPRYKIIEKRQSVAFWCNPISGHATLYWYQQILGQGPKLLIQFQNNGVVDDSQLPKDRFSAERLKGVDSTLKIQPAKLEDSAVYLCASSFSFRGRSSDTEAFFGQGTRLTVV.

A few counts support this clonotype. V usage is TRBV7-9 and J usage is TRBJ2-2; TRBD1 matches at 7 bases. The CDR3 consists of 14 residues. The V gene end was trimmed by 5 bases and the J gene end by 3 bases; junction bases not matched to a gene: 3. Germline-derived CDR1 and CDR2 are SEHNR and FQNEAQ (reference sequence). CDR3 coding DNA: TGTGCCAGCAGCGGTCAGGGGGACACCGGGGAGCTGTTTTTT. This gives the protein CASSGQGDTGELFF.

V gene TRBV12-3 or TRBV12-4 combines with J gene TRBJ2-5; D is unresolved. Deletions cut 6 bases from V and 1 base from J, with 15 bases between. CDR3 length equals 15 residues. CDR3: CASSPTGFAQETQYF. Written as DNA, the CDR3 is TGTGCCAGCAGCCCAACCGGTTTTGCCCAAGAGACCCAGTACTTC.

V gene TRBV25-1 combines with J gene TRBJ2-1, with 7 nucleotides matching TRBD1. The CDR3 extends over 15 amino acids. Looked up from germline, CDR1 is MGHDK and CDR2 is SYGVNS. V trimming: 1 base; J trimming: 12 bases; junction bases outside the gene matches: 12. Written as DNA, the CDR3 is TGTGCCAGCAGTGAATGGGACAGTCCCAACCTTGGGCAGTTCTTC. It specifies CASSEWDSPNLGQFF.

The V call is TRBV11-2, the J call TRBJ1-1, with TRBD1 identical over 7 bases. V lost 7 bases, J lost 0 bases, and 5 bases stayed unmatched. Germline V CDR1 and CDR2: SGHAT, FQNNGV. The CDR3 extends over 14 amino acids. The CDR3 sequence is CASNRGQLNTEAFF. The DNA for the CDR3 is TGTGCCAGCAACAGGGGACAGCTGAACACTGAAGCTTTCTTT.

Only a few counts were recorded for this clonotype. The V gene is TRBV5-1, the J gene TRBJ2-3; 9 bases are a match to TRBD2. Germline loops: CDR1 SGHRS, CDR2 YFSETQ. The CDR3 is 16 residues long. V lost 1 base and J lost 3; bases outside the gene matches: 6. The CDR3 reads CASSLWLAGRTDTQYF. Here the CDR3 DNA reads TGCGCCAGCAGCTTGTGGCTAGCGGGGCGGACAGATACGCAGTATTTT.

A few counts support this clonotype. This chain joins TRBV7-9 and TRBJ2-7; the match to TRBD1 covers 7 bases. The CDR3 totals 16 residues. V gave up 3 bases and J gave up 4 bases; unmatched junction bases: 12. Germline values: CDR1 SEHNR, CDR2 FQNEAQ (reference sequence). For the CDR3, the DNA is TGTGCCAGCAGCTTTTTAGGGACAGAGCCTCCATACGAGCAGTACTTC. It yields the protein CASSFLGTEPPYEQYF.

In this sample, this clonotype turned up many times. V gene TRBV12-3 or TRBV12-4 combines with J gene TRBJ1-1; 9 bases align to TRBD1. The CDR3 has 12 residues. After removal of 5 bases from V and 10 bases from J, the junction contained 5 bases not matched to a gene. The CDR3 nucleotides read TGTGCCAGCAGTCGGACAGGGGTGGGAGCTTTCTTT. Translating gives CASSRTGVGAFF.

The chain has TRBV11-2 and TRBJ2-1; TRBD2 is a possible D gene (6 bases). CDR1 is SGHAT and CDR2 is FQNNGV in the germline V gene. This CDR3 is 17 amino acids long. The V and J ends lost 4 bases and 3 bases respectively, with 19 bases between them. The CDR3 spells CASSSTPGDPFYNEQFF. The CDR3 region has the DNA TGTGCCAGCAGCTCCACCCCGGGGGACCCTTTCTACAATGAGCAGTTCTTC. The variable domain in full, with the rest retrieved from reference TRBV11-2 and TRBJ2-1, is EAGVAQSPRYKIIEKRQSVAFWCNPISGHATLYWYQQILGQGPKLLIQFQNNGVVDDSQLPKDRFSAERLKGVDSTLKIQPAKLEDSAVYLCASSSTPGDPFYNEQFFGPGTRLTVL.

The chain carries TRBV20-1 and TRBJ2-1; 9 bases agree with TRBD2. Per the germline V gene, CDR1 is DFQATT and CDR2 is SNEGSKA (reference sequence). CDR3 length: 16 residues. V shed 4 bases and J 1 base; nucleotides not matched to a gene: 8. The CDR3 sequence: CSAKLLTSGSYNEQFF. As DNA, the CDR3 is TGCAGTGCTAAATTGTTGACTAGCGGATCCTACAATGAGCAGTTCTTC.

The chain joins TRBV5-1 to TRBJ2-5; 9 nucleotides line up with TRBD1. CDR3 length: 14 residues. V dropped 3 bases and J dropped 1; count of bases not matched to a gene: 1. Germline V gives CDR1 SGHRS, CDR2 YFSETQ. Here the CDR3 reads CASSWGQGQETQYF. Written as DNA, the CDR3 is TGCGCCAGCAGCTGGGGACAGGGCCAAGAGACCCAGTACTTC.

The chain combines TRBV28 with TRBJ1-5; 8 positions match TRBD1. This CDR3 has 14 amino acids. CDR1 MDHEN and CDR2 SYDVKM come from the germline V gene. Trimming took 6 bases from V and 5 from J; bases not matched to a gene: 6. In nucleotides, the CDR3 is TGTGCCAGCAGCCCCGGACAGGGCTATCAGCCCCAGCATTTT. It codes for CASSPGQGYQPQHF.

The chain employs TRBV10-1 and TRBJ2-5, with 7 bases lining up with TRBD1. The germline V gene has CDR1 WNHNN and CDR2 SYGVQD (reference sequence). The CDR3 sequence is 15 residues long. The trim removed 6 bases at V and 4 bases at J, leaving 11 bases unmatched. CDR3 DNA sequence: TGCGCCAGCAGCCGGAGCCGGCGGACAGGAGAGACCCAGTACTTC. The encoded protein is CASSRSRRTGETQYF.

The sample holds a few counts of this clonotype. The chain has TRBV5-5 and TRBJ1-1; maybe TRBD1 (5 bases). Germline CDR1 is SGHKS and CDR2 is YYEKEE (reference sequence). The CDR3 consists of 14 residues. V lost 2 bases to trimming and J lost 4 bases, with 12 bases between them. CDR3 in amino acids: CASSFRTSGTEAFF. CDR3 sequence (DNA): TGTGCCAGCAGCTTCCGGACAAGCGGCACTGAAGCTTTCTTT.

This clonotype occurred many times. V gene TRBV29-1 combines with J gene TRBJ2-1; D gene ambiguous. From germline, CDR1 is SQVTM and CDR2 ANQGSEA. V shed 1 base and J shed 0 bases, with 7 bases lying between them. This CDR3 contains 14 residues. This CDR3 reads CSVEVTSSYNEQFF. CDR3 bases: TGCAGCGTTGAAGTAACGAGCTCCTACAATGAGCAGTTCTTC.